The T cell receptor beta chain under discussion was sequenced for a study of Ad26.COV2.S vaccination and SARS-CoV-2 variants. Trimming at V came to 3 bases and at J to 5 bases, leaving 2 bases not matched to a gene. CDR3 length: 14 amino acids. CDR1 is KGHSH and CDR2 is LQKENI in the germline V gene. Study observations and caveats: Reportedly, after vaccination the spike-specific CD8+ and CD4+ T cell responses displayed substantial breadth.

The data were produced by immunoSEQ multiplex PCR, yet TCRdb's version contains in-frame clones alone and is incomplete. The data hold fewer than 400,000 clones, with approximately 90% observed a single time. As for this clone: As yet, its antigen is unknown. The sample carries other DNA sequences with the same CDR3.

Treatment specified: roughly 19 received Ad26.COV2.S at low or high dose, single or two shots; about 5 received placebo; per-sample allocation not given. Repertoires come from day 63 after the first vaccine or placebo injection. The receptor's source is a person aged 18-65 years who received the Ad26.COV2.S COVID-19 vaccine or a placebo. This material consisted of peripheral blood, taken in a trial of Ad26.COV2.S vaccine versus placebo. The rearrangement links TRBV18 to TRBJ2-2; 8 nucleotides line up with TRBD1. The CDR3 loop reads CASSPRQGTGELFF. The CDR3 nucleotides are TGTGCCAGCTCACCGCGACAGGGGACCGGGGAGCTGTTTTTT.